This entry lists 14 T cell receptor beta chains sequenced from one sample in a study of cytomegalovirus exposure and HLA in healthy donors. Profiled with immunoSEQ multiplex PCR; TCRdb holds only in-frame clones, not every one. Of under 250,000 clones listed, around 87% are singletons. The sequencing sample was made of PBMCs. All receptors come from a woman under 30 in good health and CMV-seropositive.

Of note for this clone: The same CDR3 can be traced to other DNA sequences in this sample. The DNA of the CDR3 is TGCGCCAGCAGCTTGCAGGGGAGCAACTATGGCTACACCTTC. The encoded protein is CASSLQGSNYGYTF. The V gene is TRBV5-1, the J gene TRBJ1-2; the D gene is possibly TRBD1 (6 bases). Trimming took off 1 base at V and 2 bases at J, with 9 bases between the two ends. The CDR3 spans 14 residues. Germline CDR1 reads SGHRS; CDR2 reads YFSETQ.

The chain combines TRBV6-1 with TRBJ2-5, with TRBD2 matching 10 bases. This CDR3 is built from 15 residues. Germline V gives CDR1 MNHNS, CDR2 SASEGT. Unmatched junction bases numbered 4, after V lost 5 bases and J lost 1 base. The CDR3 DNA is TGTGCCAGCAGTTGGACTAGCGGAATCCAAGAGACCCAGTACTTC. It encodes CASSWTSGIQETQYF.

This clone was observed a single time. J is TRBJ1-1 and V is TRBV9; 9 bases agree with TRBD1. The CDR3 length is 15 residues. Trimming took 3 bases from V and 4 from J; bases not matched to a gene: 7. From germline, CDR1 is SGDLS and CDR2 YYNGEE. In DNA, the CDR3 is TGTGCCAGCAGCGAAACAGGGGGCGAGGGCACTGAAGCTTTCTTT. Translating it yields CASSETGGEGTEAFF.

The chain combines TRBV5-4 with TRBJ2-1; 10 nucleotides line up with TRBD2. Germline V gene sequence: CDR1 SGHNT, CDR2 YYREEE (reference sequence). V was pared by 4 bases and J by 7 bases, with 11 bases of the junction left unmatched. The CDR3 loop spans 16 amino acids. The CDR3 loop reads CASSKSPLAGVNEQFF. CDR3 DNA: TGTGCCAGCAGCAAGTCTCCGCTAGCGGGAGTAAATGAGCAGTTCTTC.

V is TRBV29-1 and J is TRBJ2-7; TRBD1 is a possible D gene (5 bases). Germline V gene data show CDR1 as SQVTM and CDR2 as ANQGSEA. Deletions cut 3 bases from V and 6 bases from J, with 9 bases between. The length of the CDR3 is 11 residues. Here the CDR3 DNA reads TGCAGCGTTGAGAGGCAGGGCGAGCAGTACTTC. Protein: CSVERQGEQYF.

The chain uses TRBV5-1 and TRBJ2-7; TRBD2 agrees at 9 bases. CDR1 and CDR2 from the germline V gene are SGHRS and YFSETQ. V was pared by 4 bases and J by 0 bases, with 5 bases of the junction left unmatched. The CDR3 is 15 residues long. In nucleotides, the CDR3 is TGCGCCAGCAGCCGCAAGCGGGAGGCCTCCTACGAGCAGTACTTC. This codes for CASSRKREASYEQYF.

This chain joins TRBV6-5 and TRBJ2-5, with D possibly matching TRBD1 (6 bases). V was pared by 6 bases and J by 5 bases, with 16 bases between. The CDR3 has 14 residues. CDR1 and CDR2 (germline): MNHEY, SVGAGI. The CDR3 nucleotides read TGTGCCAGCAGACCGGGACACATACCGGAGACCCAGTACTTC. It yields the protein CASRPGHIPETQYF.

Points on this clone: Other DNA variants within this sample encode the same CDR3. The rearrangement links TRBV28 to TRBJ1-5, with D possibly being TRBD1 (5 bases). Germline loops: CDR1 MDHEN, CDR2 SYDVKM. V dropped 4 bases and J dropped 7 bases, with 5 bases sitting between them. This CDR3 has 11 amino acids. CDR3 region: CASSSGQPQHF. CDR3 coding DNA: TGTGCCAGCAGTTCAGGGCAGCCCCAGCATTTT. Full variable domain (missing parts from reference TRBV28 and TRBJ1-5): DVKVTQSSRYLVKRTGEKVFLECVQDMDHENMFWYRQDPGLGLRLIYFSYDVKMKEKGDIPEGYSVSREKKERFSLILESASTNQTSMYLCASSSGQPQHFGDGTRLSIL.

The gene calls are TRBV13 and TRBJ2-7; D is possibly TRBD2 (6 bases). The V end lost 2 bases, the J end lost 8 bases, and 19 bases lay between the germline ends. This CDR3 has 15 residues. From germline, CDR1 is PRHDT and CDR2 FYEKMQ (reference sequence). CDR3 loop: CASSLRWREPYKQYF. CDR3 coding DNA: TGTGCCAGCAGCTTAAGGTGGCGGGAACCTTACAAGCAGTACTTC. Together with reference TRBV13 and TRBJ2-7, the CDR3 gives the full variable domain: AAGVIQSPRHLIKEKRETATLKCYPIPRHDTVYWYQQGPGQDPQFLISFYEKMQSDKGSIPDRFSAQQFSDYHSELNMSSLELGDSALYFCASSLRWREPYKQYFGPGTRLTVT.

This clone has only one observation. The gene calls are TRBV28 and TRBJ1-1, with a tentative D call TRBD1 (5 bases). Germline V gene sequence: CDR1 MDHEN, CDR2 SYDVKM. CDR3 length equals 15 residues. Trimming pared 4 bases from V and 3 bases from J, leaving 15 bases between. As DNA, the CDR3 is TGTGCCAGCAGTTATGTCCTAGGGGCGGACACTGAAGCTTTCTTT. It translates to CASSYVLGADTEAFF.

The chain recombines TRBV13 with TRBJ2-3; TRBD2 matches 10 bases. The CDR3 has 18 residues. Unmatched junction bases numbered 14, after V lost 8 bases and J lost 0 bases. CDR1 PRHDT and CDR2 FYEKMQ come from the germline V gene (reference sequence). CDR3 amino acids: CASRIGTSVYPSTDTQYF. CDR3 in DNA: TGTGCCAGCCGGATTGGGACTAGCGTTTATCCTAGCACAGATACGCAGTATTTT.

J is TRBJ1-1 and V is TRBV27; D gene uncertain. The germline V gene encodes CDR1 MNHEY and CDR2 SMNVEV (reference sequence). The CDR3 runs 15 residues. V dropped 0 bases and J dropped 1 base, with 9 bases sitting between them. CDR3 in amino acids: CASSLSLAGNTEAFF. CDR3 sequence (DNA): TGTGCCAGCAGTTTATCCCTCGCAGGGAACACTGAAGCTTTCTTT.

The CDR3, as DNA: TGTGCCTGGAGTAGCTTTGGGGGGTATGAGCAGTACTTC. Encoded protein: CAWSSFGGYEQYF. J is TRBJ2-7 and V is TRBV30, with D tentatively TRBD2 (6 bases). Trimming removed 2 bases at V and 7 bases at J, with 15 bases between. CDR3 length: 13 amino acids. Germline V gene sequence: CDR1 GTSNPN, CDR2 SVGIG (reference sequence).

The rearrangement uses TRBV27 and TRBJ2-1; possibly TRBD1 for D (5 bases). CDR1 is MNHEY and CDR2 is SMNVEV in the germline V gene (reference sequence). The CDR3 spans 14 residues. V gave up 1 base and J gave up 7 bases, with 11 bases separating them. CDR3 DNA: TGTGCCAGCAGTTTATTCCAGGGTGAGAATGAGCAGTTCTTC. This sequence encodes CASSLFQGENEQFF.